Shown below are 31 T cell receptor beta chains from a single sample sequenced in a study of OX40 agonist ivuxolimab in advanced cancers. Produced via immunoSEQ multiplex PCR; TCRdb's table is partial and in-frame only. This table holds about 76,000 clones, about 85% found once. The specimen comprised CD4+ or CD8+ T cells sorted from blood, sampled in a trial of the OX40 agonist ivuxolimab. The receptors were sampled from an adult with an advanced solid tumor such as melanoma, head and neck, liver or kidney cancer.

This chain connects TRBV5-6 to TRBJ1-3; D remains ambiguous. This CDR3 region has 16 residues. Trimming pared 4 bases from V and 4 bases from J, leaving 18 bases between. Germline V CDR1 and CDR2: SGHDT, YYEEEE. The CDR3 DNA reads TGTGCCAGCAGCGATCCCGGACCCCACGCCGGAAACACCATATATTTT. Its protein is CASSDPGPHAGNTIYF.

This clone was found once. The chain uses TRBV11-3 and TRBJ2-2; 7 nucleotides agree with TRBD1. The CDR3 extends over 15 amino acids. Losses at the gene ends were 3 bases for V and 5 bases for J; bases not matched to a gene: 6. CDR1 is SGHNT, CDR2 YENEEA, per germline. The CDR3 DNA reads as TGTGCCAGCAGCTTTCGAGGGGGCCCAACCGGGGAGCTGTTTTTT. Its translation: CASSFRGGPTGELFF.

The CDR3, as DNA: TGTGCCAGCAGCGAGGTTGGGGGGGAGGAGACCCAGTACTTC. It is translated as CASSEVGGEETQYF. The chain employs TRBV6-1 and TRBJ2-5, with 7 bases that match TRBD2. The CDR3 has 14 amino acids. Germline V gene data show CDR1 as MNHNS and CDR2 as SASEGT. With V trimmed by 6 bases and J by 5 bases, 9 bases remained unmatched.

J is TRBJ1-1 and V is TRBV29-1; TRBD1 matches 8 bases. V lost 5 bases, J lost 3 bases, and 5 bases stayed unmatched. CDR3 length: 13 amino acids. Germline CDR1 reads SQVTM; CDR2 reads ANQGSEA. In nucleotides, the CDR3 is TGCAGCGTTAGCACAGGGGGACACACTGAAGCTTTCTTT. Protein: CSVSTGGHTEAFF.

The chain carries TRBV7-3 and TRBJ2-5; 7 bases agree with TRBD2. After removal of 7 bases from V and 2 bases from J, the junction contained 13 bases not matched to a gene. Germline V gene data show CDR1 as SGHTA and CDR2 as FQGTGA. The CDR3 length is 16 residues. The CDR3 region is CASNPWGGRGQETQYF. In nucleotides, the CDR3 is TGTGCCAGCAACCCTTGGGGAGGGCGGGGGCAAGAGACCCAGTACTTC.

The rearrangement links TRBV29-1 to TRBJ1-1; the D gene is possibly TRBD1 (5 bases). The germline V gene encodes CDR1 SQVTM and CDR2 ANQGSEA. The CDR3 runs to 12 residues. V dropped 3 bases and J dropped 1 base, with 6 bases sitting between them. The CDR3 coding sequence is TGCAGCGTTGACGGGGGGAACACTGAAGCTTTCTTT. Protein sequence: CSVDGGNTEAFF.

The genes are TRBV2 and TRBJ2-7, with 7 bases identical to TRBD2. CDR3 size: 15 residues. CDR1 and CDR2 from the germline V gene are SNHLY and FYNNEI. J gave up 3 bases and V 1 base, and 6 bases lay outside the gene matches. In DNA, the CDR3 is TGTGCCAGCAGTGAAGGCCAGCGGGAATACTACGAGCAGTACTTC. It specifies CASSEGQREYYEQYF.

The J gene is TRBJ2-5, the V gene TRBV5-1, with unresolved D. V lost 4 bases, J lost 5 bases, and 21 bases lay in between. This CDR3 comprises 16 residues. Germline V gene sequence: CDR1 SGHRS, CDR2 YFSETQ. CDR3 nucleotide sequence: TGCGCCAGCAGCGTGACCACGAGAAACCCTTGGGAGACCCAGTACTTC. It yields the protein CASSVTTRNPWETQYF.

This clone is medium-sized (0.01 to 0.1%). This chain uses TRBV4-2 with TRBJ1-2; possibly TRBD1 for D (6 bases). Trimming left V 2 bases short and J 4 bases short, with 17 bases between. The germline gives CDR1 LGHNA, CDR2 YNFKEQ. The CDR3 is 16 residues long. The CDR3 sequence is CASSQLSTGSLYGYTF. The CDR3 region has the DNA TGTGCCAGCAGCCAATTGTCTACAGGGAGCCTCTATGGCTACACCTTC.

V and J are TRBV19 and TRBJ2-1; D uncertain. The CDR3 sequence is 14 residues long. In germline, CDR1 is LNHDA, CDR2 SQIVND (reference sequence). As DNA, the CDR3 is TGTGCTACTGCCGGCAGACTCTCCTACAATGAGCAGTTCTTC. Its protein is CATAGRLSYNEQFF.

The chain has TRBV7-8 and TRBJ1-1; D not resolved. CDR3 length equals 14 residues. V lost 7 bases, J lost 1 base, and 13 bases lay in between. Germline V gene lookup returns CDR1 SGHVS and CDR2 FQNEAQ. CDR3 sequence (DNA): TGTGCCAGCAACCCGGGGTACCGGAACACTGAAGCTTTCTTT. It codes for CASNPGYRNTEAFF.

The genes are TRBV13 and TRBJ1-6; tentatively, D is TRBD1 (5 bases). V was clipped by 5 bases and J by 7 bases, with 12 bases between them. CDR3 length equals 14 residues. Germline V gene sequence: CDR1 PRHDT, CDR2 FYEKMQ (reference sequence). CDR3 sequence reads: CASSPGRRNSPLHF. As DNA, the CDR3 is TGTGCCAGCAGCCCGGGACGGAGGAATTCACCCCTCCACTTT.

This CDR3 is CASRDGNQPQHF. The CDR3, as DNA: TGTGCCAGCAGGGATGGCAATCAGCCCCAGCATTTT. The chain uses TRBV6-5 and TRBJ1-5; D uncertain. The CDR3 is made up of 12 amino acids. Deletions cut 6 bases from V and 2 bases from J, with 5 bases between. CDR1 is MNHEY, CDR2 SVGAGI, per germline.

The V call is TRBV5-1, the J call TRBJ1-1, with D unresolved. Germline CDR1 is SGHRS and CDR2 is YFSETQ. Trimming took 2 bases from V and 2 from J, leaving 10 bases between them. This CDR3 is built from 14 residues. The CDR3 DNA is TGCGCCAGCAGCTTTTTCGGCAGAAACACTGAAGCTTTCTTT. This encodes CASSFFGRNTEAFF.

CDR3 residues: CASSWRGADTGELFF. The CDR3 bases are TGCGCCAGCAGCTGGCGAGGGGCTGACACCGGGGAGCTGTTTTTT. The V gene is TRBV5-1, the J gene TRBJ2-2; the D call may be TRBD1 or TRBD2 (5 bases each). The CDR3 runs 15 residues. V was clipped by 3 bases and J by 3 bases, with 12 bases between them. Germline CDR1 is SGHRS and CDR2 is YFSETQ.

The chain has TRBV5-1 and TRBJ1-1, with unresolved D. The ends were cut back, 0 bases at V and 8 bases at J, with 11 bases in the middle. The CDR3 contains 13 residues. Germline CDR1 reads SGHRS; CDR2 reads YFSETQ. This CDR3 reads CASSLAGETEAFF. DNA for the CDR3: TGCGCCAGCAGCTTGGCCGGAGAGACAGAAGCTTTCTTT.

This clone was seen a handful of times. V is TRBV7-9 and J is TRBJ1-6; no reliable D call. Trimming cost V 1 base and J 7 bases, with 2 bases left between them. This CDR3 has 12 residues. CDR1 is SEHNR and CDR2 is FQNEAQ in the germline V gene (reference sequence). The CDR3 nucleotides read TGTGCCAGCAGCTTAGTCAATTCACCCCTCCACTTT. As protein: CASSLVNSPLHF.

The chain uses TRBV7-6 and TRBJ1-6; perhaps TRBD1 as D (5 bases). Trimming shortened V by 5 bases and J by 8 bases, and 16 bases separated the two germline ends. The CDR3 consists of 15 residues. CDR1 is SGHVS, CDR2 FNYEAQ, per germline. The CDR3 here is CASSRGLGAHSPLHF. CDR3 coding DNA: TGTGCCAGCAGCCGGGGGTTGGGAGCCCATTCACCCCTCCACTTT. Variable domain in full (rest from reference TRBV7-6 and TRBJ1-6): GAGVSQSPRYKVTKRGQDVALRCDPISGHVSLYWYRQALGQGPEFLTYFNYEAQQDKSGLPNDRFSAERPEGSISTLTIQRTEQRDSAMYRCASSRGLGAHSPLHFGNGTRLTVT.

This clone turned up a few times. CDR3 in amino acids: CASLRQLNTEAFF. CDR3 sequence (DNA): TGTGCCAGCTTACGACAATTGAACACTGAAGCTTTCTTT. The rearrangement uses TRBV6-1 and TRBJ1-1; D unclear. From germline, CDR1 is MNHNS and CDR2 SASEGT. The V end was cut by 8 bases, the J end by 0 bases, with 10 bases between. The CDR3 covers 13 residues.

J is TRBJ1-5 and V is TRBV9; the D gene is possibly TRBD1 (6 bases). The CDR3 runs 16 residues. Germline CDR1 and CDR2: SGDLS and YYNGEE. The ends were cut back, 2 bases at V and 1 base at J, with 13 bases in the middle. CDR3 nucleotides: TGTGCCAGCAGCGTTGGGGACACACCCAGCAATCAGCCCCAGCATTTT. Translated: CASSVGDTPSNQPQHF.

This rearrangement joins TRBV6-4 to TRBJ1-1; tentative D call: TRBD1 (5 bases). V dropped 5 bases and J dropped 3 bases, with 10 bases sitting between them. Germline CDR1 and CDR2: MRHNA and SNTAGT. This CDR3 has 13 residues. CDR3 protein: CASSQEGHTEAFF. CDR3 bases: TGTGCCAGCAGTCAGGAGGGGCACACTGAAGCTTTCTTT.

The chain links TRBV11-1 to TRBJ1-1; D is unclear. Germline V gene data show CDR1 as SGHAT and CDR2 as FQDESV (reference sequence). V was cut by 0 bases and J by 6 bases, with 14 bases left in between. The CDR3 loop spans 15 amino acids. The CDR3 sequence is CASSLAGPFKAEAFF. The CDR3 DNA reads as TGTGCCAGCAGCTTAGCAGGACCTTTCAAGGCTGAAGCTTTCTTT.

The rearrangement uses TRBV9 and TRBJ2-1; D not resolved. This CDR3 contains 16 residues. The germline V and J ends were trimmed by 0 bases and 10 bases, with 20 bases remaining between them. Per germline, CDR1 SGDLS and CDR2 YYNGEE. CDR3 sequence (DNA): TGTGCCAGCAGCGTAGGCCCGGGCCTCCATTCGGCGGAGCAGTTCTTC. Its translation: CASSVGPGLHSAEQFF.

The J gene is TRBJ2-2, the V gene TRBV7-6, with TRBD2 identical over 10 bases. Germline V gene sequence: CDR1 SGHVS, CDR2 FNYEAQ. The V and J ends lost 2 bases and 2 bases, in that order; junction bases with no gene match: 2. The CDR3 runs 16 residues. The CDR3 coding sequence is TGTGCCAGCAGCTTACGGACTAGCGGTAACACCGGGGAGCTGTTTTTT. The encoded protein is CASSLRTSGNTGELFF.

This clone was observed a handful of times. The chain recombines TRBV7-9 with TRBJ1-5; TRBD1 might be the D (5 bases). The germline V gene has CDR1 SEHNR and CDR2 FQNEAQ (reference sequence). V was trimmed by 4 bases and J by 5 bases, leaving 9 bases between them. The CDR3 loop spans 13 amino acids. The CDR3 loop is CASSSGADQPQHF. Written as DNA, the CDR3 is TGTGCCAGCAGCTCCGGGGCCGATCAGCCCCAGCATTTT.

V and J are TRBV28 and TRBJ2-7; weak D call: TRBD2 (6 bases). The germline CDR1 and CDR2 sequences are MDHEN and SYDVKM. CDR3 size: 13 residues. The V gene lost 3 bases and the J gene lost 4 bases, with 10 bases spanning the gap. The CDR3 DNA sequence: TGTGCCAGCAGTTTCGCGGGGAAGTACGAGCAGTACTTC. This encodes CASSFAGKYEQYF.

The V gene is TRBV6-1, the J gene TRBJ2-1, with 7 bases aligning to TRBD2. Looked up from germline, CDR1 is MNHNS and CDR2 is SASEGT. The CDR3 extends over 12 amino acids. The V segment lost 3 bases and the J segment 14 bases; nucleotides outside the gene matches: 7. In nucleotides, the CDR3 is TGTGCCAGCAGTGATATCGAGCGGGGCGAGTTCTTC. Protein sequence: CASSDIERGEFF.

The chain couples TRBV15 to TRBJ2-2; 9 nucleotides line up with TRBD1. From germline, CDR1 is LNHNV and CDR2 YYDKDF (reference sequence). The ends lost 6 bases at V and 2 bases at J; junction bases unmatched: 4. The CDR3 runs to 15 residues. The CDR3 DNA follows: TGTGCCACCAGATTAACAGGGGGCAACACCGGGGAGCTGTTTTTT. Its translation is CATRLTGGNTGELFF.

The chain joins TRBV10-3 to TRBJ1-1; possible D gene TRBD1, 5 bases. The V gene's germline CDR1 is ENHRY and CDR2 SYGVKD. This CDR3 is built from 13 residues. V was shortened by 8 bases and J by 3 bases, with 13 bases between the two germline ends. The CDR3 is CAISTGGYTEAFF. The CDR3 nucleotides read TGTGCCATCTCCACCGGGGGGTACACTGAAGCTTTCTTT.

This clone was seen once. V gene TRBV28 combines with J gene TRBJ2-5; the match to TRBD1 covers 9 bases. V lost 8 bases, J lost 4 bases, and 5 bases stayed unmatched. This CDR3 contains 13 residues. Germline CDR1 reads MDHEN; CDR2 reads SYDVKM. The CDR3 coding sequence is TGTGCCAGCCATACAGGGGGCAGAGAGACCCAGTACTTC. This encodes CASHTGGRETQYF. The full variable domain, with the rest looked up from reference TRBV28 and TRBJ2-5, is DVKVTQSSRYLVKRTGEKVFLECVQDMDHENMFWYRQDPGLGLRLIYFSYDVKMKEKGDIPEGYSVSREKKERFSLILESASTNQTSMYLCASHTGGRETQYFGPGTRLLVL.

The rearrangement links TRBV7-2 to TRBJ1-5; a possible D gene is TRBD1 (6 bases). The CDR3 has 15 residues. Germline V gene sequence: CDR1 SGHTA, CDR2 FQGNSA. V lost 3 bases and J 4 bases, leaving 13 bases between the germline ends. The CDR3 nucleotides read TGTGCCAGCAGCTTTAGGGGGGAGGTTAATCAGCCCCAGCATTTT. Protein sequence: CASSFRGEVNQPQHF.